This entry lists 22 T cell receptor beta chains sequenced from one sample in a study of blood T cell repertoires in COVID-19. The data were produced by immunoSEQ multiplex PCR, yet TCRdb's version contains in-frame clones alone and is incomplete. The sample has 310,000 or so clones; roughly 87% are singletons. The sequenced material came from PBMCs or T cells enriched from blood (not recorded which). These receptors were obtained from a woman aged 40 to 55 who had recovered from COVID-19.

The rearrangement uses TRBV19 and TRBJ2-7; 10 bases line up with TRBD1. The CDR3 consists of 16 residues. V shed 5 bases and J 4 bases; nucleotides not matched to a gene: 11. CDR1 is LNHDA, CDR2 SQIVND, per germline (reference sequence). CDR3 loop: CASSSYPRTGGYEQYF. As DNA, the CDR3 is TGTGCCAGTAGTTCCTACCCCCGGACAGGGGGTTACGAGCAGTACTTC.

V and J are TRBV2 and TRBJ2-7, with 7 bases fitting TRBD1. This CDR3 spans 14 amino acids. The V and J ends lost 7 bases and 0 bases, in that order; junction bases with no gene match: 6. The germline CDR1 and CDR2 sequences are SNHLY and FYNNEI. The CDR3, as DNA: TGTGCCAGCATGACAGGGCTTCACTCCTACGAGCAGTACTTC. Its protein product is CASMTGLHSYEQYF. Using reference TRBV2 and TRBJ2-7 for the parts outside the CDR3, the full variable domain is EPEVTQTPSHQVTQMGQEVILRCVPISNHLYFYWYRQILGQKVEFLVSFYNNEISEKSEIFDDQFSVERPDGSNFTLKIRSTKLEDSAMYFCASMTGLHSYEQYFGPGTRLTVT.

The chain is built from TRBV3-1 (or the pseudogene TRBV3-2) and TRBJ2-7; tentatively, D is TRBD1 (6 bases). CDR3 size: 14 residues. V lost 8 bases, J lost 6 bases, and 20 bases lay in between. Germline V CDR1 and CDR2: LGHDT, YNNKEL (reference sequence). CDR3 DNA: TGTGCCAGCCGGGAAACCGGGACAATCGGCGAGCAGTACTTC. Residues: CASRETGTIGEQYF.

This clone was seen a single time. The V and J genes are TRBV4-1 and TRBJ2-3; perhaps TRBD2 as D (6 bases). With 7 bases removed from V and 0 bases from J, the gap between germline ends came to 11 bases. Germline V CDR1 and CDR2: MGHRA, YSYEKL. CDR3 length: 14 residues. CDR3 loop: CASTPGTSTDTQYF. The DNA for the CDR3 is TGCGCCAGCACCCCCGGGACTAGCACAGATACGCAGTATTTT.

The CDR3 loop reads CASSQAGATDQPQHF. CDR3 nucleotide sequence: TGTGCCAGCAGCCAAGCAGGGGCGACTGATCAGCCCCAGCATTTT. The V call is TRBV3-1 (or the pseudogene TRBV3-2), the J call TRBJ1-5, with D possibly matching TRBD1 (6 bases). Trimming shortened V by 1 base and J by 5 bases, and 12 bases separated the two germline ends. Germline CDR1 and CDR2: LGHDT and YNNKEL (reference sequence). There are 15 residues in the CDR3.

The CDR3 spells CASSYSGGLYNSPLHF. The CDR3 DNA reads as TGTGCCAGCAGTTACTCGGGAGGGCTCTATAATTCACCCCTCCACTTT. The J gene is TRBJ1-6, the V gene TRBV6-6; D not resolved. V gave up 0 bases and J gave up 3 bases, with 9 bases separating them. CDR3 length: 16 residues. Germline V lookup: CDR1 MNHNY, CDR2 SVGAGI (reference sequence).

V gene TRBV18 combines with J gene TRBJ2-7; maybe TRBD1 (6 bases). Germline V gives CDR1 KGHSH, CDR2 LQKENI. The CDR3 length is 13 residues. The V and J ends lost 6 bases and 3 bases respectively, with 12 bases between them. As DNA, the CDR3 is TGTGCCAGCTCTCGTGAACAGGGCTACGAGCAGTACTTC. It encodes CASSREQGYEQYF. Full variable domain (outside the CDR3, taken from reference TRBV18 and TRBJ2-7): NAGVMQNPRHLVRRRGQEARLRCSPMKGHSHVYWYRQLPEEGLKFMVYLQKENIIDESGMPKERFSAEFPKEGPSILRIQQVVRGDSAAYFCASSREQGYEQYFGPGTRLTVT.

The chain has TRBV20-1 and TRBJ1-1; 8 positions match TRBD1. The CDR3 covers 11 residues. The J segment lost 6 bases and the V segment lost 5 bases, leaving 2 bases of the junction unmatched. In germline, CDR1 is DFQATT, CDR2 SNEGSKA (reference sequence). This CDR3 reads CSAAQGAEAFF. The CDR3 DNA sequence: TGCAGTGCTGCACAGGGGGCTGAAGCTTTCTTT.

The chain links TRBV6-5 to TRBJ2-7, with a weak D call TRBD2 (5 bases). The CDR3 spans 13 residues. Trimming shortened V by 7 bases and J by 5 bases, and 15 bases separated the two germline ends. Germline lookup yields CDR1 MNHEY and CDR2 SVGAGI. The CDR3 DNA reads as TGTGCCAGCACCACCCACGGGAACCACGAGCAGTACTTC. This sequence encodes CASTTHGNHEQYF.

This chain connects TRBV10-1 to TRBJ2-7; TRBD1 aligns across 7 bases. The junction had 12 bases not matched to a gene; V was cut back by 8 bases and J by 2 bases. Germline lookup yields CDR1 WNHNN and CDR2 SYGVQD (reference sequence). The CDR3 is made up of 15 amino acids. The CDR3 spells CASPNVFDRAYEQYF. CDR3 nucleotides: TGCGCCAGCCCCAACGTATTTGACAGGGCCTACGAGCAGTACTTC.

Many counts were recorded for this clone. This chain joins TRBV5-4 and TRBJ1-1; 10 bases match TRBD1. Germline CDR1 SGHNT, CDR2 YYREEE (reference sequence). The CDR3 totals 15 residues. J was trimmed by 5 bases and V by 5 bases; bases with no gene match: 9. In DNA form, the CDR3 reads TGTGCCAGCAGGGGAAGACAGGGGGCCGGGACTGAAGCTTTCTTT. Translation gives CASRGRQGAGTEAFF.

V usage is TRBV5-1 and J usage is TRBJ2-5; 7 nucleotides agree with TRBD1. Trimming at V came to 4 bases and at J to 5 bases, leaving 8 bases not matched to a gene. The CDR3 contains 14 residues. Germline CDR1 and CDR2: SGHRS and YFSETQ. In nucleotides, the CDR3 is TGCGCCAGCAGCCCCGGGACAGCCCGGGAGACCCAGTACTTC. This encodes CASSPGTARETQYF.

This clone was seen a single time. The genes are TRBV15 and TRBJ2-1, with 13 bases lining up with TRBD2. The length of the CDR3 is 19 residues. Trimming took 1 base from V and 1 from J; bases not matched to a gene: 7. Looked up from germline, CDR1 is LNHNV and CDR2 is YYDKDF (reference sequence). CDR3 protein: CATSRGAGLAGWSYNEQFF. The CDR3 bases are TGTGCCACCAGCAGAGGGGCGGGACTAGCGGGATGGTCCTACAATGAGCAGTTCTTC. Looking up the rest from reference TRBV15 and TRBJ2-1 gives the full variable domain: DAMVIQNPRYQVTQFGKPVTLSCSQTLNHNVMYWYQQKSSQAPKLLFHYYDKDFNNEADTPDNFQSRRPNTSFCFLDIRSPGLGDTAMYLCATSRGAGLAGWSYNEQFFGPGTRLTVL.

V and J are TRBV10-3 and TRBJ2-2; tentative D call: TRBD2 (6 bases). CDR1 is ENHRY, CDR2 SYGVKD, per germline. This CDR3 has 19 amino acids. Trimming shortened V by 3 bases and J by 2 bases, and 22 bases separated the two germline ends. DNA of the CDR3: TGTGCCATCAGTGACTCTCGGGTTAGCGGAAAGGTTAACACCGGGGAGCTGTTTTTT. It is translated as CAISDSRVSGKVNTGELFF.

CDR3 amino acids: CASSLRISGEQHTEAFF. As DNA, the CDR3 is TGTGCCAGCAGCTTGAGGATCTCAGGGGAACAGCACACTGAAGCTTTCTTT. The J gene is TRBJ1-1, the V gene TRBV5-6; a weak D match, TRBD1 (6 bases). Germline V gives CDR1 SGHDT, CDR2 YYEEEE. V was cut by 1 base and J by 3 bases, with 19 bases left in between. The CDR3 consists of 17 residues.

The chain couples TRBV27 to TRBJ1-2; the match to TRBD1 covers 8 bases. V lost 6 bases to trimming and J lost 2 bases; unmatched junction nucleotides: 5. Germline values: CDR1 MNHEY, CDR2 SMNVEV (reference sequence). The CDR3 spans 14 residues. Here the CDR3 reads CASSPGGRNYGYTF. The CDR3 nucleotides read TGTGCCAGCAGCCCAGGGGGCCGCAACTATGGCTACACCTTC.

The chain has TRBV11-2 and TRBJ1-5; 9 bases map to TRBD1. J gave up 1 base and V 4 bases, and 2 bases lay outside the gene matches. The CDR3 is 15 amino acids. The germline V gene has CDR1 SGHAT and CDR2 FQNNGV. The CDR3 spells CASSSDRGSNQPQHF. The CDR3 DNA follows: TGTGCCAGCAGCTCAGACAGGGGGAGCAATCAGCCCCAGCATTTT.

The chain uses TRBV5-1 and TRBJ2-1; TRBD2 matches 13 bases. The J segment lost 0 bases and the V segment lost 4 bases, leaving 4 bases of the junction unmatched. The germline V gene has CDR1 SGHRS and CDR2 YFSETQ. The CDR3 is made up of 17 amino acids. CDR3 sequence (DNA): TGCGCCAGCAGCCGACTAGCGGGAGGCGGCTCCTACAATGAGCAGTTCTTC. Its translation: CASSRLAGGGSYNEQFF.

V and J are TRBV24-1 and TRBJ2-3; no firm D call. The germline V and J ends were trimmed by 3 bases and 1 base, with 13 bases remaining between them. Germline CDR1 is KGHDR and CDR2 is SFDVKD. This CDR3 comprises 16 residues. Here the CDR3 reads CATSDPLSLGTDTQYF. Here the CDR3 DNA reads TGTGCCACCAGTGATCCTCTATCCCTCGGCACAGATACGCAGTATTTT.

The chain employs TRBV27 and TRBJ2-7, with 13 bases identical to TRBD2. The ends lost 6 bases at V and 4 bases at J; junction bases unmatched: 6. This CDR3 spans 15 amino acids. The germline V gene encodes CDR1 MNHEY and CDR2 SMNVEV (reference sequence). The CDR3, as DNA: TGTGCCAGCAGCCCCCGACTAGCGGGAGGTTACGAGCAGTACTTC. It yields the protein CASSPRLAGGYEQYF.

The chain recombines TRBV24-1 with TRBJ2-1, with 8 bases lining up with TRBD1. V was pared by 4 bases and J by 5 bases, with 9 bases of the junction left unmatched. Germline CDR1 and CDR2: KGHDR and SFDVKD. This CDR3 comprises 16 residues. CDR3 region: CATSEGGTGSNNEQFF. The CDR3 DNA sequence: TGTGCCACCAGTGAAGGGGGGACAGGATCGAACAATGAGCAGTTCTTC.

Concerning this clone: Other DNA sequences of this sample code for an identical CDR3. The chain is built from TRBV6-5 and TRBJ1-1; weak D call: TRBD1 (6 bases). The CDR3 has 13 residues. Germline V lookup: CDR1 MNHEY, CDR2 SVGAGI. The V and J ends lost 6 bases and 2 bases respectively, with 10 bases between them. CDR3 DNA sequence: TGTGCCAGCAGACTGGACAGAAACACTGAAGCTTTCTTT. This translates into CASRLDRNTEAFF.